Presented here are 2 T cell receptor beta chains from one specimen sequenced in a study of blood T cell repertoires in COVID-19. Method: immunoSEQ multiplex PCR; TCRdb's copy keeps in-frame clones and lacks some. Among about 330,000 clones listed, roughly 86% were seen once. The specimen was peripheral blood. The receptors stem from a man aged 25 to 40 with COVID-19, enrolled during active disease.

A word on this clone: In the same sample, other DNA sequences code for this CDR3. The chain couples TRBV6-2 or TRBV6-3 to TRBJ2-7; D gene uncertain. This CDR3 is built from 11 residues. V lost 5 bases and J lost 2, with 4 bases in between. Per germline, CDR1 MNHEY and CDR2 SVGEGT. CDR3 sequence: CASSPAYEQYF. In DNA, the CDR3 is TGTGCCAGCAGTCCCGCCTACGAGCAGTACTTC.

This chain uses TRBV19 with TRBJ2-2, with a possible D match to TRBD1 (6 bases). In germline, CDR1 is LNHDA, CDR2 SQIVND (reference sequence). The CDR3 runs to 13 residues. Trimming removed 6 bases at V and 6 bases at J, with 11 bases between. CDR3 coding DNA: TGTGCCAGTAGGGTAGGGGGAGCCGGGGAGCTGTTTTTT. As protein: CASRVGGAGELFF. The whole variable domain, remainder taken from reference TRBV19 and TRBJ2-2, is DGGITQSPKYLFRKEGQNVTLSCEQNLNHDAMYWYRQDPGQGLRLIYYSQIVNDFQKGDIAEGYSVSREKKESFPLTVTSAQKNPTAFYLCASRVGGAGELFFGEGSRLTVL.